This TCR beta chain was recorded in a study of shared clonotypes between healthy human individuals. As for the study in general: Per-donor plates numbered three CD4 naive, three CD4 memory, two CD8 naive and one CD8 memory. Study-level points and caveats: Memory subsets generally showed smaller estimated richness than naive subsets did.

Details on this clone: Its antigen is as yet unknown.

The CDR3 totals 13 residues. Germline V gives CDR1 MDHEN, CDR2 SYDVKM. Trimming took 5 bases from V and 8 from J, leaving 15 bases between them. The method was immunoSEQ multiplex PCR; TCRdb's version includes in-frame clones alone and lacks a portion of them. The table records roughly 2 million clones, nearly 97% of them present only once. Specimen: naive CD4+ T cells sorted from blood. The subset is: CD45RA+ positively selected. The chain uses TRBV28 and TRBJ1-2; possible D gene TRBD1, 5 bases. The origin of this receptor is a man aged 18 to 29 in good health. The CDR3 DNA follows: TGTGCCAGCAGTACCACGCAGGGTGACGGCTACACCTTC. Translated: CASSTTQGDGYTF.